This T cell receptor (beta chain) appears in the sequencing data of a study of Tregs in tolerant kidney transplant recipients. Overall study findings and caveats: Antigen-driven expansion was suggested because donor-specific Tregs expanded more than all Tregs in tolerant patients. Some patients' samples used different primers over time, so nucleotide sequences weren't comparable. Activated donor B cell expansion appeared to reveal the most relevant donor-specific TCRbeta repertoire.

Deletions cut 0 bases from V and 7 bases from J, with 9 bases between. CDR3 length equals 13 residues. Per germline, CDR1 LGHNA and CDR2 YNFKEQ. Assay: immunoSEQ multiplex PCR; the TCRdb copy retains only in-frame clones and omits some. In the table there are around 50,000 clones, about 90% of which are singletons. A note on this clone: The antigen is undetermined.

Recipients received nonmyeloablative bone marrow transplants from related graft donors, with transient mixed chimerism. This receptor was identified in a human patient who received a combined kidney and bone marrow transplant. Some T cells may have come from the graft donor. This specimen was CD8+ T cells from blood (PBMCs), taken 24 months after the transplant. The chain links TRBV4-2 to TRBJ1-2; the D gene is possibly TRBD1 (5 bases). CDR3 amino acids: CASSQERQGGYTF. The CDR3 DNA follows: TGTGCCAGCAGCCAAGAACGGCAGGGTGGCTACACCTTC.